This TCR beta chain appears in the sequencing data of a study of T cell clones after liver transplantation (dated by TCRdb to the late 2010s). Background for the entire study: ITN030ST, the source of the samples, was a randomized trial that attempted immunosuppression withdrawal within 2 years of liver transplantation. Third party-reactive TCRbeta sequences were also identified from pre-transplant MLRs to serve as an antigen-independent comparator for donor-reactive sequences. The studied cohort comprised 8 liver transplant recipients, 3 classified as tolerant and 5 as non-tolerant. Tolerance meant complete immunosuppression withdrawal for at least one year without liver enzymes rising beyond twice the upper limit of normal. Blood samples were taken pre-transplant, pre-randomization before withdrawal, and post-randomization after full withdrawal or failed withdrawal. Donor-reactive T cell clones were identified using TCRbeta sequencing after a pre-transplant mixed lymphocyte reaction and were then followed in post-transplant blood. Three of the eight recipients were HCV-positive; the others were transplanted for non-autoimmune, non-viral indications. Subjects received no induction therapy and standard immunosuppression until randomization at 12-24 months post-transplant. The investigation overall reported the following: Donor-reactive sequences declined more than third party-reactive ones, suggesting partial antigen-specific deletion unrelated to withdrawal success. Conclusions were preliminary, limited by small, heterogeneous patient numbers and non-standardized post-transplant time points. Because no allograft tissue specimens were available, donor-reactive T cells may have migrated into the graft instead of being deleted. Circulating donor-reactive CD4 TCRbeta sequences fell significantly post-transplant in 5 of 8 subjects, irrespective of tolerance or HCV status. Low numbers of available donor cells limited the measurable donor-reactive repertoire in two subjects. Once repertoire turnover was taken into account, donor-reactive detection showed a significant reduction for CD4 in 7 of 8 subjects and for CD8 in 8 of 8.

A note on this clone: Its antigen remains undetermined. Per-nucleotide qualities are absent, and no much larger clonotype sits a single base away.

High-throughput TCRbeta CDR3 sequencing of frozen genomic DNA was performed by immunoSEQ, including PCR amplification, mapping, bias correction and internal controls. The paper's processing steps were these. Only productive rearrangements were retained, and each unique TCRbeta sequence was defined by its CDR3 nucleotide sequence together with its V and J gene. For classification of a sequence as donor-reactive, at least 5-fold expansion in CFSE-low cells relative to unstimulated pre-transplant cells and a frequency of at least 0.01% were required. Per-subject minimum frequency thresholds, based on the lowest-template unstimulated sample, ensured at least 90% detection power. Repertoire turnover was measured by Jensen-Shannon divergence between the top 1000 TCRbeta sequences post- and pre-transplant. Two-sided Fisher's exact tests were used to test for changes in how often donor-reactive sequences were detected. Entries here come from immuneACCESS through TCRdb and include only in-frame sequences with V and J called. Some clones fail to appear in such tables; in the studies checked, an unresolved V gene covers under half of the shortfall, and the cause of the remainder is unknown. V and J calls and clone size come straight from that table; D and trimming were deduced from the DNA. Across this sample there are some 75,000 clones, with 80% seen only once. About 0.6% of the sample comes from the top ten.

The time point label corresponds to: pre-transplant. Thawed unstimulated PBMCs were stained for CD3, CD4 and CD8 and FACS-sorted into CD3+CD4+ and CD3+CD8+ populations. All 8 studied subjects were randomized to immunosuppression withdrawal. Genomic DNA was isolated with the Qiagen DNeasy Blood and Tissue Kit. After removal of 4 bases from V and 4 bases from J, the junction retains 6 bases not matched to a gene. CDR1 and CDR2 (SGHRS, YFSETQ) derive from the germline V gene. The CDR3 numbers 14 residues from cysteine through phenylalanine. The DNA shown is the 42-base CDR3, in frame from base 1. The clonotype originates from a human donor who received a liver transplant. This specimen was CD4+ T cells from blood, taken before liver transplant. Here the chain combines TRBV5-1 and TRBJ2-7, with 9 bases in between that match TRBD2. The CDR3 corresponds to CASSPRTSEYEQYF. The DNA is TGCGCCAGCAGCCCAAGGACTAGCGAGTACGAGCAGTACTTC.